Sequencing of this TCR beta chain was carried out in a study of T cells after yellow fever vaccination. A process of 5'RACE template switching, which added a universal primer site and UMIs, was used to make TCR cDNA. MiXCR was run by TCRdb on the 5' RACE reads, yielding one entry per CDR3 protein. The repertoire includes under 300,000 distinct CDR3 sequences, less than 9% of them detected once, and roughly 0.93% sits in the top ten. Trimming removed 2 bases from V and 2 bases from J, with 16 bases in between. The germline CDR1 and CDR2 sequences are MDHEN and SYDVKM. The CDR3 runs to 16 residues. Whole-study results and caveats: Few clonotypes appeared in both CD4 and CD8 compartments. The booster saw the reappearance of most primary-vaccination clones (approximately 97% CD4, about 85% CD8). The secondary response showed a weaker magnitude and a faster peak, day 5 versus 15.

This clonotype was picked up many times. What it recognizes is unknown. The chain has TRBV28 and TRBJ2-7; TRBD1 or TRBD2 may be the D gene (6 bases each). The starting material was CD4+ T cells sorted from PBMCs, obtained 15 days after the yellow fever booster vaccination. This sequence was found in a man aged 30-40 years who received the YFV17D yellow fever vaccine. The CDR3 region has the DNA TGTGCCAGCAGTTTAGGGGGGCATGATCCCCCCTACGAGCAGTACTTC. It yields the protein CASSLGGHDPPYEQYF.